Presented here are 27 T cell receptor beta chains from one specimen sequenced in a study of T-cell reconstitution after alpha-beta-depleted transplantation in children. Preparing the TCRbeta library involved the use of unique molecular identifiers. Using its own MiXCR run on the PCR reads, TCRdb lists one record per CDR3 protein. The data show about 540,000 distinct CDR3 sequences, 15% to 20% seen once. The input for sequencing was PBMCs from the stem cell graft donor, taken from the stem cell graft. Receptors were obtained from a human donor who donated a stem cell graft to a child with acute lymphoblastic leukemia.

CDR3 in amino acids: CASSTRLVNEQFF. The CDR3 coding sequence is TGTGCCAGCAGCACCCGACTGGTCAATGAGCAGTTCTTC. This chain joins TRBV9 and TRBJ2-1; no firm D call. Germline CDR1 is SGDLS and CDR2 is YYNGEE. V was pared by 4 bases and J by 6 bases, with 11 bases between. The CDR3 runs to 13 residues.

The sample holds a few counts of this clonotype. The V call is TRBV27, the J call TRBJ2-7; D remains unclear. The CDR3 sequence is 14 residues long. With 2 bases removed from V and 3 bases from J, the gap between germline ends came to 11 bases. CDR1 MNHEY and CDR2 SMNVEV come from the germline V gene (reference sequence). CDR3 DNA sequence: TGTGCCAGCAGTTTAATGGCTGGTAACTACGAGCAGTACTTC. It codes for CASSLMAGNYEQYF.

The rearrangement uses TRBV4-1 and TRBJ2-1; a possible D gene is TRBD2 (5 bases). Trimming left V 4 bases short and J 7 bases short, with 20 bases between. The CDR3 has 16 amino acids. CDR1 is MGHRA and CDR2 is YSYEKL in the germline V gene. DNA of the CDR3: TGCGCCAGCAGCCCAAGCCGAGGGATCGACGGGAATGAGCAGTTCTTC. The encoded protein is CASSPSRGIDGNEQFF.

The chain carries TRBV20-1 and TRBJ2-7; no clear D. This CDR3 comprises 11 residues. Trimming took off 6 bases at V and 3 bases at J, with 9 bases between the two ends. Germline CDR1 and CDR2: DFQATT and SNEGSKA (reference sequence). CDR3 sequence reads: CSASQFYEQYF. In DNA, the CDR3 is TGCAGTGCATCACAGTTCTACGAGCAGTACTTC.

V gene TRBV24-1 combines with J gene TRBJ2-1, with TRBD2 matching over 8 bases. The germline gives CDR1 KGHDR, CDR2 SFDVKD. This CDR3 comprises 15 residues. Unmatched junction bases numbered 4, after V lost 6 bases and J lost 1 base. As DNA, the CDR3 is TGTGCCACCAGTTCCAGCGGGAGATCCTACAATGAGCAGTTCTTC. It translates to CATSSSGRSYNEQFF.

The CDR3 sequence: CSASGRGLYANQPQHF. In DNA, the CDR3 is TGCAGTGCTAGCGGCAGGGGTTTGTATGCCAATCAGCCCCAGCATTTT. V usage is TRBV20-1 and J usage is TRBJ1-5, with D possibly being TRBD1 (6 bases). V was trimmed by 3 bases and J by 3 bases, leaving 18 bases between them. CDR1 is DFQATT and CDR2 is SNEGSKA in the germline V gene (reference sequence). The CDR3 length is 16 residues.

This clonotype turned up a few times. This chain's CDR3 is CSVVLGLTYEQYF. As DNA, the CDR3 is TGCAGCGTTGTTCTGGGGCTTACCTACGAGCAGTACTTC. The chain carries TRBV29-1 and TRBJ2-7; a weak D match, TRBD1 (5 bases). There are 13 residues in the CDR3. Per the germline V gene, CDR1 is SQVTM and CDR2 is ANQGSEA. The V gene lost 4 bases and the J gene lost 2 bases, with 12 bases spanning the gap.

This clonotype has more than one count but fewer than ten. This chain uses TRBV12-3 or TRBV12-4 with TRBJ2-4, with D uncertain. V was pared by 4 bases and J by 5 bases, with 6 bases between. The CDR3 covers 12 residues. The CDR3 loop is CASSSTQNIQYF. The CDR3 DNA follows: TGTGCCAGCAGTTCTACCCAAAACATTCAGTACTTC.

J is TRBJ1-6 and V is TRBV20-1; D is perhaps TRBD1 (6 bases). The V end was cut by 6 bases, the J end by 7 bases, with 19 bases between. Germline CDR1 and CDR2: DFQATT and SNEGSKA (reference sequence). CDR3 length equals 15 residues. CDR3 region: CSAQNSRGGNSPLHF. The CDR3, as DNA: TGCAGTGCCCAAAACTCCAGGGGAGGGAATTCACCCCTCCACTTT.

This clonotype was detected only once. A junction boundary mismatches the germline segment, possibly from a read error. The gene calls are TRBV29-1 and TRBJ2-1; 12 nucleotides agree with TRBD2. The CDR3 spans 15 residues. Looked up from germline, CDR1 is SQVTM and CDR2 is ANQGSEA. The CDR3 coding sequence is TGCAGCGTCGGACTAGCGGGAAGCTCCTGCAATGAGCAGTTCTTC. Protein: CSVGLAGSSCNEQFF.

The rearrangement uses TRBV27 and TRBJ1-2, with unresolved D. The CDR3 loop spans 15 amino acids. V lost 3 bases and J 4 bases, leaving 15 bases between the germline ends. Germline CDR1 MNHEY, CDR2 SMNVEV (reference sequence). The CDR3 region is CASSLIGPFLYGYTF. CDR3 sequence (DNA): TGTGCCAGCAGTTTGATCGGGCCGTTCCTCTATGGCTACACCTTC.

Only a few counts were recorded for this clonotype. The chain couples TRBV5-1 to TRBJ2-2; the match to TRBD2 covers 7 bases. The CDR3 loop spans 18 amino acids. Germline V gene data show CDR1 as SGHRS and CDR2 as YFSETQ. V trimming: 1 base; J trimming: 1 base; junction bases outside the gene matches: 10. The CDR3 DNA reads TGCGCCAGCAGCTTGCTGCCTAGCGGATCAGTGAACACCGGGGAGCTGTTTTTT. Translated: CASSLLPSGSVNTGELFF.

CDR3 nucleotides: TGTGCCAGCAACCCTAGGGGGTGGCAGCCCCAGCATTTT. Translating it yields CASNPRGWQPQHF. This rearrangement joins TRBV6-6 to TRBJ1-5, with D possibly being TRBD1 (6 bases). This CDR3 is 13 amino acids long. CDR1 MNHNY and CDR2 SVGAGI come from the germline V gene (reference sequence). Trimming shortened V by 7 bases and J by 7 bases, and 14 bases separated the two germline ends.

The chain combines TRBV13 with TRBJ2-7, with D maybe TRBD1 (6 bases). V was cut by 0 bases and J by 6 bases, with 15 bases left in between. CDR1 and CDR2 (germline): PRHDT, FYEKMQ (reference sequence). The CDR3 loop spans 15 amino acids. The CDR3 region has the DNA TGTGCCAGCAGCTTAGGGCCAGGGGCCGCGGGCGAGCAGTACTTC. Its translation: CASSLGPGAAGEQYF.

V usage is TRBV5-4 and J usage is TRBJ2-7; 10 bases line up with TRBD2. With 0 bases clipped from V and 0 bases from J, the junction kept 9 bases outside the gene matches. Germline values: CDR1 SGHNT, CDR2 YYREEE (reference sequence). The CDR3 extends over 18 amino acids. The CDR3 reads CASSLGPSTSGFSYEQYF. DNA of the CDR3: TGTGCCAGCAGCTTGGGGCCGTCGACTAGCGGGTTCTCCTACGAGCAGTACTTC.

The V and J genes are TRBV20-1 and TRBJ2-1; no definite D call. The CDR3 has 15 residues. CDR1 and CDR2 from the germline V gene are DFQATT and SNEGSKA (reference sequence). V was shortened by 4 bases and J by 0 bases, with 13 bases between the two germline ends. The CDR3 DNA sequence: TGCAGTGCTACCATGGTGGGAATCTCCTACAATGAGCAGTTCTTC. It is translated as CSATMVGISYNEQFF.

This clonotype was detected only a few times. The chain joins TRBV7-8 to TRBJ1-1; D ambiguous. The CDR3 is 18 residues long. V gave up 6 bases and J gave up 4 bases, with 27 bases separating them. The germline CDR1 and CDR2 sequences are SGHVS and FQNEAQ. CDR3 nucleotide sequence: TGTGCCAGCAGTGCACTCGGCCAGGACCTCTGGGGTACCACTGAAGCTTTCTTT. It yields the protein CASSALGQDLWGTTEAFF.

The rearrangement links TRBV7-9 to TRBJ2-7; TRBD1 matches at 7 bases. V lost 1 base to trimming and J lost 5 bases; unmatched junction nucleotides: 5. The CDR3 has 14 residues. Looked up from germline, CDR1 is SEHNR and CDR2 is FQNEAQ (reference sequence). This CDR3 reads CASSLGQGFNEQYF. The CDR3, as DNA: TGTGCCAGCAGCTTAGGACAGGGTTTCAACGAGCAGTACTTC. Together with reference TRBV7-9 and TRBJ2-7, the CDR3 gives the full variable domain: DTGVSQNPRHKITKRGQNVTFRCDPISEHNRLYWYRQTLGQGPEFLTYFQNEAQLEKSRLLSDRFSAERPKGSFSTLEIQRTEQGDSAMYLCASSLGQGFNEQYFGPGTRLTVT.

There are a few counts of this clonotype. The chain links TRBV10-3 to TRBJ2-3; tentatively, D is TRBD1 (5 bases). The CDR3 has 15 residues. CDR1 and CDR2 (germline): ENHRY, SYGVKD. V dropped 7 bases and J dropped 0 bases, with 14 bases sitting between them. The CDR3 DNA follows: TGTGCCATCACTCGGACACGCGCTAGCACAGATACGCAGTATTTT. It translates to CAITRTRASTDTQYF.

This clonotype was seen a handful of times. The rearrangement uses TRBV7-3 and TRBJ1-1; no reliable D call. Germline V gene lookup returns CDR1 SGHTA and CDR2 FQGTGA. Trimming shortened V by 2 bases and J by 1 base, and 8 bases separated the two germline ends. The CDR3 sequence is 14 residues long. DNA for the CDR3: TGTGCCAGCAGCTTACGATCGGCGAACACTGAAGCTTTCTTT. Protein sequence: CASSLRSANTEAFF.

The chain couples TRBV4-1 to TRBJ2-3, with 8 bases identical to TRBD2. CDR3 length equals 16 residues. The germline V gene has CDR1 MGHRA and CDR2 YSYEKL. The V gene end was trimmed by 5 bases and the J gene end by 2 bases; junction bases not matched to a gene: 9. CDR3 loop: CASSFRTSSLTDTQYF. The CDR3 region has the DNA TGCGCCAGCAGCTTCCGGACTAGCAGTCTCACAGATACGCAGTATTTT.

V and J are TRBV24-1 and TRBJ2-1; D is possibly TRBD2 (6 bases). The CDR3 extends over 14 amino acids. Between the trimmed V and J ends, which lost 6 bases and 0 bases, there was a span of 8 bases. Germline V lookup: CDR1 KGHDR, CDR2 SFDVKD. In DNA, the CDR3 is TGTGCCACCAGTCCCGGGAGCTCCTACAATGAGCAGTTCTTC. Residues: CATSPGSSYNEQFF.

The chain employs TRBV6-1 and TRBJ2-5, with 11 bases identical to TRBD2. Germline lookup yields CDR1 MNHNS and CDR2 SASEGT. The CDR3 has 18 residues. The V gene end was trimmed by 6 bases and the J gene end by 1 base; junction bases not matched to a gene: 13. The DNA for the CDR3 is TGTGCCAGCAGAGTGCCGGGACTAGCGGTCGCTTTCCAAGAGACCCAGTACTTC. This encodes CASRVPGLAVAFQETQYF.

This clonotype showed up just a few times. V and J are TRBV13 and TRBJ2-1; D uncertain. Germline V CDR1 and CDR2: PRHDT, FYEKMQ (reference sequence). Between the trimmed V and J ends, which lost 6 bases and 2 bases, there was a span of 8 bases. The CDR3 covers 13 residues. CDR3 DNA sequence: TGTGCCAGCAGGACGGGCACCTACAATGAGCAGTTCTTC. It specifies CASRTGTYNEQFF.

CDR3 in amino acids: CASSPTSGGSYEQYF. In DNA, the CDR3 is TGTGCCAGCAGCCCCACTAGCGGAGGATCCTACGAGCAGTACTTC. V gene TRBV27 combines with J gene TRBJ2-7; 8 positions match TRBD2. Trimming cost V 6 bases and J 1 base; bases outside gene matches: 8. Germline lookup yields CDR1 MNHEY and CDR2 SMNVEV (reference sequence). CDR3 size: 15 residues.

The CDR3 here is CASTPASAAIYEQYF. The DNA of the CDR3 is TGTGCCAGCACCCCGGCTAGCGCGGCAATCTACGAGCAGTACTTC. J is TRBJ2-7 and V is TRBV12-3 or TRBV12-4, with D possibly being TRBD2 (6 bases). Trimming took 7 bases from V and 3 from J, leaving 19 bases between them. The CDR3 is 15 residues long.

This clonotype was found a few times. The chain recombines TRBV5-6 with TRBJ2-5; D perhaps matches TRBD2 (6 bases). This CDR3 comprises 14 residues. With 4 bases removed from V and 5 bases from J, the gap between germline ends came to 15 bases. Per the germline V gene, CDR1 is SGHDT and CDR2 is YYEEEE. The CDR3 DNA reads TGTGCCAGCAGCCCCGGAGGGCTCCGGGAGACCCAGTACTTC. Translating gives CASSPGGLRETQYF.